The next 23 T cell receptor beta chains were all read from a single sample in a study of T-cell memory formation after mild COVID-19. TCRdb itself ran the 5' RACE reads through MiXCR, one entry per CDR3 protein. The sample has around 300,000 distinct CDR3 sequences; approximately 15% are singletons. Input material: PBMCs or a T cell subset sorted from them (not recorded which). These receptors were taken from a man younger than 35 who had mild COVID-19 (a few samples of this study predate the infection). Cell type and time point are not known.

There are many counts of this clonotype. The chain recombines TRBV2 with TRBJ2-3; D gene unclear. The V gene lost 8 bases and the J gene lost 7 bases, with 16 bases spanning the gap. Germline CDR1 is SNHLY and CDR2 is FYNNEI. The CDR3 is 13 residues long. CDR3 sequence reads: CASQDPDPNTQYF. The CDR3 nucleotides are TGTGCCAGCCAGGACCCCGATCCCAATACGCAGTATTTT. Using reference TRBV2 and TRBJ2-3 for the parts outside the CDR3, the full variable domain is EPEVTQTPSHQVTQMGQEVILRCVPISNHLYFYWYRQILGQKVEFLVSFYNNEISEKSEIFDDQFSVERPDGSNFTLKIRSTKLEDSAMYFCASQDPDPNTQYFGPGTRLTVL.

V usage is TRBV7-6 and J usage is TRBJ1-4; D gene unclear. Trimming pared 5 bases from V and 5 bases from J, leaving 9 bases between. The CDR3 spans 13 residues. Germline values: CDR1 SGHVS, CDR2 FNYEAQ. The CDR3 DNA reads TGTGCCAGCAGCGGATCAGCCAATGAAAAACTGTTTTTT. It is translated as CASSGSANEKLFF.

This clonotype has just a few counts. The chain has TRBV4-1 and TRBJ2-2, with TRBD1 matching 7 bases. The CDR3 runs 14 residues. Germline lookup yields CDR1 MGHRA and CDR2 YSYEKL. With 4 bases clipped from V and 7 bases from J, the junction kept 6 bases outside the gene matches. CDR3 nucleotides: TGCGCCAGCAGCCTTAAGGGGGCCGGCGGGGAGCTGTTTTTT. It encodes CASSLKGAGGELFF.

This clonotype was observed a handful of times. The CDR3 DNA follows: TGTGCCAGCAGTCGCCAGGAGCGGGGCTTCAATGAGCAGTTCTTC. This sequence encodes CASSRQERGFNEQFF. The chain couples TRBV6-1 to TRBJ2-1, with 7 bases that match TRBD2. The J segment lost 6 bases and the V segment lost 5 bases, leaving 10 bases of the junction unmatched. The CDR3 is 15 residues long. CDR1 MNHNS and CDR2 SASEGT come from the germline V gene.

This clonotype was recorded at least ten times. This chain uses TRBV6-6 with TRBJ2-7; either TRBD1 or TRBD2 may supply D (5 bases each). The CDR3 spans 12 residues. CDR1 and CDR2 from the germline V gene are MNHNY and SVGAGI (reference sequence). Between the trimmed V and J ends, which lost 8 bases and 3 bases, there was a span of 11 bases. CDR3 amino acids: CASEGPYYEQYV. The CDR3 region has the DNA TGTGCCAGCGAGGGGCCGTACTACGAGCAGTACGTC.

This clonotype was picked up a small number of times. The chain combines TRBV7-8 with TRBJ2-1, with D hard to call. V lost 3 bases to trimming and J lost 0 bases, with 9 bases between them. This CDR3 comprises 15 residues. Germline-derived CDR1 and CDR2 are SGHVS and FQNEAQ. Here the CDR3 DNA reads TGTGCCAGCAGCTTTGCCAGAGTCTCCTACAATGAGCAGTTCTTC. It yields the protein CASSFARVSYNEQFF.

This clonotype was recorded a few times. The chain is built from TRBV30 and TRBJ2-3, with a possible D match to TRBD2 (5 bases). CDR1 is GTSNPN and CDR2 is SVGIG in the germline V gene (reference sequence). This CDR3 is built from 13 residues. V was clipped by 4 bases and J by 0 bases, with 8 bases between them. CDR3 amino acids: CAWMDFSTDTQYF. The CDR3 DNA reads as TGTGCCTGGATGGACTTTAGCACAGATACGCAGTATTTT. Full variable domain (outside the CDR3, taken from reference TRBV30 and TRBJ2-3): SQTIHQWPATLVQPVGSPLSLECTVEGTSNPNLYWYRQAAGRGLQLLFYSVGIGQISSEVPQNLSASRPQDRQFILSSKKLLLSDSGFYLCAWMDFSTDTQYFGPGTRLTVL.

This chain links TRBV6-1 with TRBJ2-3; 9 nucleotides align to TRBD2. This CDR3 has 15 residues. The trim removed 8 bases at V and 4 bases at J, leaving 10 bases unmatched. Germline CDR1 and CDR2: MNHNS and SASEGT. DNA for the CDR3: TGTGCCAGCTGGATGGCGGGGGGGGAGTCAGATACGCAGTATTTT. This translates into CASWMAGGESDTQYF.

A few counts support this clonotype. The chain carries TRBV7-9 and TRBJ2-7, with 9 positions matching TRBD1. The ends lost 6 bases at V and 5 bases at J; junction bases unmatched: 8. CDR3 length: 14 amino acids. Germline V gene lookup returns CDR1 SEHNR and CDR2 FQNEAQ (reference sequence). The CDR3 DNA reads as TGTGCCAGCAGTGGCTGGGACAGGGTCCACGAGCAGTACTTC. Translation: CASSGWDRVHEQYF. The whole variable domain, filled in from reference TRBV7-9 and TRBJ2-7, reads DTGVSQNPRHKITKRGQNVTFRCDPISEHNRLYWYRQTLGQGPEFLTYFQNEAQLEKSRLLSDRFSAERPKGSFSTLEIQRTEQGDSAMYLCASSGWDRVHEQYFGPGTRLTVT.

The chain has TRBV5-1 and TRBJ2-5; D is possibly TRBD2 (6 bases). The CDR3 has 15 amino acids. The V gene lost 7 bases and the J gene lost 3 bases, with 19 bases spanning the gap. The V gene's germline CDR1 is SGHRS and CDR2 YFSETQ. CDR3 protein: CASSRVAGREETQYF. The CDR3 bases are TGCGCCAGCTCCCGCGTGGCGGGGCGAGAAGAGACCCAGTACTTC.

This clonotype has only a few counts. The chain combines TRBV7-2 with TRBJ2-1; tentatively, D is TRBD2 (6 bases). Germline V gene data show CDR1 as SGHTA and CDR2 as FQGNSA. Trimming pared 3 bases from V and 6 bases from J, leaving 12 bases between. The CDR3 covers 14 residues. In DNA, the CDR3 is TGTGCCAGCAGCTTGGGGGGAATTGGCAATGAGCAGTTCTTC. Translated, it gives CASSLGGIGNEQFF.

The V and J genes are TRBV7-2 and TRBJ2-3; D possibly corresponds to TRBD2 (6 bases). The CDR3 totals 14 residues. CDR1 is SGHTA and CDR2 is FQGNSA in the germline V gene. Trimming pared 4 bases from V and 2 bases from J, leaving 10 bases between. The CDR3 coding sequence is TGTGCCAGCAGCTGGGGACTGGACACAGATACGCAGTATTTT. Translated, it gives CASSWGLDTDTQYF.

This clonotype was counted a few times. The chain has TRBV5-1 and TRBJ2-1; 10 nucleotides agree with TRBD1. This CDR3 comprises 15 residues. CDR1 SGHRS and CDR2 YFSETQ come from the germline V gene. Trimming took 3 bases from V and 5 from J; bases not matched to a gene: 5. DNA of the CDR3: TGCGCCAGCAGCTGGGGGACAGGGGCAGACAATGAGCAGTTCTTC. Translating it yields CASSWGTGADNEQFF.

The chain uses TRBV24-1 and TRBJ2-3, with a weak D call TRBD2 (6 bases). The germline V and J ends were trimmed by 3 bases and 0 bases, with 12 bases remaining between them. The CDR3 contains 16 residues. Germline V lookup: CDR1 KGHDR, CDR2 SFDVKD. The CDR3 DNA follows: TGTGCCACCAGTGATCCTCTGGGGGGAAGCACAGATACGCAGTATTTT. This sequence encodes CATSDPLGGSTDTQYF.

The chain recombines TRBV7-2 with TRBJ1-2; D gene uncertain. V shed 4 bases and J shed 7 bases, with 22 bases lying between them. The CDR3 sequence is 16 residues long. The germline gives CDR1 SGHTA, CDR2 FQGNSA. The CDR3 coding sequence is TGTGCCAGCAGCTCCTCTCCCGGGAGGGTGGGATCTGGCTACACCTTC. Protein product: CASSSSPGRVGSGYTF.

This chain connects TRBV19 to TRBJ1-5, with 8 bases fitting TRBD1. Germline V CDR1 and CDR2: LNHDA, SQIVND (reference sequence). This CDR3 has 15 residues. Trimming removed 6 bases from V and 2 bases from J; junction bases left unmatched: 6. The CDR3 loop is CASSGTGAGNQPQHF. CDR3 in DNA: TGTGCCAGTAGCGGGACAGGCGCTGGCAATCAGCCCCAGCATTTT. Full variable domain (remainder filled in from reference TRBV19 and TRBJ1-5): DGGITQSPKYLFRKEGQNVTLSCEQNLNHDAMYWYRQDPGQGLRLIYYSQIVNDFQKGDIAEGYSVSREKKESFPLTVTSAQKNPTAFYLCASSGTGAGNQPQHFGDGTRLSIL.

This clonotype was counted between two and nine times. This rearrangement joins TRBV7-2 to TRBJ1-6, with a possible D match to TRBD1 (5 bases). V was clipped by 11 bases and J by 1 base, with 6 bases between them. The CDR3 is 12 residues long. CDR1 SGHTA and CDR2 FQGNSA come from the germline V gene. The CDR3 sequence: CAGASYNSPLHF. In DNA, the CDR3 is TGTGCCGGGGCTTCCTATAATTCACCCCTCCACTTT.

The chain has TRBV9 and TRBJ1-2; no reliable D call. CDR1 SGDLS and CDR2 YYNGEE come from the germline V gene. The CDR3 runs to 15 residues. Trimming pared 0 bases from V and 4 bases from J, leaving 13 bases between. The CDR3 loop is CASSVGAVGGYGYTF. The CDR3 DNA is TGTGCCAGCAGCGTAGGGGCGGTGGGTGGCTATGGCTACACCTTC.

This clonotype was detected only a few times. The V and J genes are TRBV7-9 and TRBJ1-1, with TRBD1 as a possible D gene (5 bases). The CDR3 is 17 amino acids. Deletions cut 1 base from V and 1 base from J, with 16 bases between. Germline V gene sequence: CDR1 SEHNR, CDR2 FQNEAQ (reference sequence). The CDR3 DNA is TGTGCCAGCAGCTTAGGTAGGGGAGGCGGAACGAACACTGAAGCTTTCTTT. Its translation is CASSLGRGGGTNTEAFF. The whole variable domain, remainder taken from reference TRBV7-9 and TRBJ1-1, is DTGVSQNPRHKITKRGQNVTFRCDPISEHNRLYWYRQTLGQGPEFLTYFQNEAQLEKSRLLSDRFSAERPKGSFSTLEIQRTEQGDSAMYLCASSLGRGGGTNTEAFFGQGTRLTVV.

A few counts support this clonotype. This chain links TRBV7-9 with TRBJ2-7; a weak D match, TRBD1 (6 bases). The CDR3 loop spans 13 amino acids. The V end was cut by 5 bases, the J end by 0 bases, with 8 bases between. Germline loops: CDR1 SEHNR, CDR2 FQNEAQ (reference sequence). The CDR3 reads CASSRGGSYEQYV. The CDR3 DNA reads TGTGCCAGCAGCCGAGGGGGCTCCTACGAGCAGTACGTC.

V usage is TRBV9 and J usage is TRBJ2-2; D not certain. Per germline, CDR1 SGDLS and CDR2 YYNGEE. The CDR3 totals 14 residues. V shed 5 bases and J shed 0 bases, with 8 bases lying between them. This chain's CDR3 is CASRGKTNTGELFF. CDR3 coding DNA: TGTGCCAGCAGGGGCAAAACGAACACCGGGGAGCTGTTTTTT.

This clonotype was observed many times. This chain joins TRBV5-1 and TRBJ2-3, with D perhaps matching TRBD2 (5 bases). V was cut by 1 base and J by 5 bases, with 17 bases left in between. Germline V gene data show CDR1 as SGHRS and CDR2 as YFSETQ. The CDR3 runs to 16 residues. CDR3 amino acids: CASSLSIREVRDTQYF. The CDR3 nucleotides read TGCGCCAGCAGCTTGAGTATCCGGGAAGTCAGAGATACGCAGTATTTT. Based on the CDR3 plus reference TRBV5-1 and TRBJ2-3, the full variable domain is KAGVTQTPRYLIKTRGQQVTLSCSPISGHRSVSWYQQTPGQGLQFLFEYFSETQRNKGNFPGRFSGRQFSNSRSEMNVSTLELGDSALYLCASSLSIREVRDTQYFGPGTRLTVL.

Only a few counts were recorded for this clonotype. CDR3 residues: CATSDSNRGGNQPQHF. CDR3 DNA sequence: TGTGCCACCAGTGACTCTAACAGGGGAGGGAATCAGCCCCAGCATTTT. The V and J genes are TRBV24-1 and TRBJ1-5, with 7 bases matching TRBD1. After removal of 4 bases from V and 4 bases from J, the junction contained 9 bases not matched to a gene. The CDR3 has 16 residues. Per germline, CDR1 KGHDR and CDR2 SFDVKD.